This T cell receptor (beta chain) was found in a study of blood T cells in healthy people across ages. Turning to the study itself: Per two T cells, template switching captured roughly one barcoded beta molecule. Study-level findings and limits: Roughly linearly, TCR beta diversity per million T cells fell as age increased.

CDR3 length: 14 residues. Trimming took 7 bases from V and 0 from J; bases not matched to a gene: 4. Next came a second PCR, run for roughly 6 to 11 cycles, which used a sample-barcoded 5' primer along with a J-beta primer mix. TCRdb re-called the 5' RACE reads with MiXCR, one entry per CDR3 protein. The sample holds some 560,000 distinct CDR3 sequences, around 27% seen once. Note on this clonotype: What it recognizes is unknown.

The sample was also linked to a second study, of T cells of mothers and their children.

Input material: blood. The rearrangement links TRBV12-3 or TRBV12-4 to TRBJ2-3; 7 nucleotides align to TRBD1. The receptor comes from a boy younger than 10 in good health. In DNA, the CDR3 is TGTGCCAGCACCGTCAGGGGGAGCACAGATACGCAGTATTTT. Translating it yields CASTVRGSTDTQYF.